The clone carrying this TCR beta chain was counted a single time. What it recognizes is unknown. The record originates from a study of radiotherapy plus CTLA-4 blockade in lung cancer. The CDR3 consists of 15 residues. Germline V CDR1 and CDR2: SGHVS, FQNEAQ. Trimming removed 2 bases from V and 1 base from J, with 9 bases in between. General study findings and limits: Per reports, early blood T cell clone dynamics, plus interferon-beta, forecast response most strongly. Tumor-derived TCR clones expanded in blood after radiotherapy plus ipilimumab.

The study treated chemo-refractory metastatic non-small-cell lung cancer patients with focal radiation plus ipilimumab CTLA-4 blockade. TCRdb's copy holds only in-frame clones and misses some; the assay was immunoSEQ multiplex PCR. The table has more than 25,000 clones, 79% seen once. The receptor's source is a human donor with non-small cell lung cancer that progressed on radiotherapy plus ipilimumab. The rearrangement uses TRBV7-8 and TRBJ1-5, with D unclear. The source was peripheral blood, collected from a patient treated with radiotherapy plus ipilimumab. CDR3 in DNA: TGTGCCAGCAGCTTAAGTTGGGGAAGCAATCAGCCCCAGCATTTT. Translating gives CASSLSWGSNQPQHF.